A selection of T cell receptor beta chains follows, all from one sample in a study of blood T cell repertoires in COVID-19. TCRdb keeps only in-frame clones here, not all; method: immunoSEQ multiplex PCR. Of a few hundred thousand clones detected, less than 90% appear once; the ten largest clones hold 6.2%. The sample consisted of peripheral blood. The receptor set was obtained from a man aged 60 to 69 with acute or convalescent COVID-19. Both conserved end residues are part of each CDR3. The D gene is left open where the match is weak. Clone size is stated in some rows and not others, as once, few, many or a class when expanded.

j_call: TRBJ2-7; clone_size: NA; cdr3_length: 16; d_call: TRBD1; v_call: TRBV4-3; cdr3_nt: TGCGCCAGCAGCCATGGACAGGGAGCCCAAGGGTACGAGCAGTACTTC; cdr3_aa: CASSHGQGAQGYEQYF
j_call: TRBJ2-2; clone_size: NA; cdr3_length: 19; d_call: TRBD2; v_call: TRBV7-8; cdr3_nt: TGTGCCAGCAGCTTAGTTAGGCTAGCGGGAGGGCCGGGAACCGGGGAGCTGTTTTTT; cdr3_aa: CASSLVRLAGGPGTGELFF
j_call: TRBJ2-2; clone_size: NA; cdr3_length: 16; d_call: TRBD1; v_call: TRBV19; cdr3_nt: TGTGCCAGTACCCACCGGGACAGGGGGAACACCGGGGAGCTGTTTTTT; cdr3_aa: CASTHRDRGNTGELFF
j_call: TRBJ1-4; clone_size: NA; cdr3_length: 16; d_call: TRBD1; v_call: TRBV4-3; cdr3_nt: TGCGCCAGCAGCCAAGGAGGGGGACAGAAGAATGAAAAACTGTTTTTT; cdr3_aa: CASSQGGGQKNEKLFF
j_call: TRBJ2-7; clone_size: NA; cdr3_length: 15; d_call: TRBD1; v_call: TRBV7-6; cdr3_nt: TGTGCCAGCAGCTTAGACCGGGACAGGAGCTACGAGCAGTACTTC; cdr3_aa: CASSLDRDRSYEQYF
j_call: TRBJ2-7; clone_size: NA; cdr3_length: 14; d_call: NA; v_call: TRBV5-6; cdr3_nt: TGTGCCAGCAGCCCGGGCAGGGGATTCTACGAGCAGTACTTC; cdr3_aa: CASSPGRGFYEQYF
j_call: TRBJ2-1; clone_size: NA; cdr3_length: 16; d_call: TRBD2; v_call: TRBV19; cdr3_nt: TGTGCCAGTAGTATGGGGGGGACTAGCGGGAGACATGAGCAGTTCTTC; cdr3_aa: CASSMGGTSGRHEQFF
j_call: TRBJ1-3; clone_size: NA; cdr3_length: 18; d_call: NA; v_call: TRBV4-3; cdr3_nt: TGCGCCAGCAGCCAAGATATAAGGGGCAGCCATCCTGGAAACACCATATATTTT; cdr3_aa: CASSQDIRGSHPGNTIYF
j_call: TRBJ1-4; clone_size: NA; cdr3_length: 13; d_call: NA; v_call: TRBV19; cdr3_nt: TGTGCCAGTAGTATGTCGGCAGGCGAAAAACTGTTTTTT; cdr3_aa: CASSMSAGEKLFF
j_call: TRBJ2-1; clone_size: NA; cdr3_length: 15; d_call: NA; v_call: TRBV6-5; cdr3_nt: TGTGCCAGCAGTTTCACGGGCGGGGATCGGAATGAGCAGTTCTTC; cdr3_aa: CASSFTGGDRNEQFF
j_call: TRBJ2-3; clone_size: NA; cdr3_length: 12; d_call: NA; v_call: TRBV29-1; cdr3_nt: TGCAGCTTCCGGCGGGACGTAGATACGCAGTATTTT; cdr3_aa: CSFRRDVDTQYF
j_call: TRBJ2-7; clone_size: once; cdr3_length: 15; d_call: NA; v_call: TRBV10-3; cdr3_nt: TGTGCCATCAGTGAGTCGAAGGGCGTTCTCTCTGAGGGGTACTTC; cdr3_aa: CAISESKGVLSEGYF
j_call: TRBJ1-5; clone_size: once; cdr3_length: 14; d_call: NA; v_call: TRBV10-3; cdr3_nt: TGTGCCATCAGGGGCCGGGGGGCGGATCAGCCCCAGCATTTT; cdr3_aa: CAIRGRGADQPQHF
j_call: TRBJ1-3; clone_size: few; cdr3_length: 14; d_call: NA; v_call: TRBV6-5; cdr3_nt: TGTGCTTCTGACTGGGGGCCTAATGGAAACACCATATATTTT; cdr3_aa: CASDWGPNGNTIYF
j_call: TRBJ1-3; clone_size: NA; cdr3_length: 15; d_call: NA; v_call: TRBV11-2; cdr3_nt: TGTGCCAGCAGCTTTGATCCAGGGAACGGAAACACCATATATTTT; cdr3_aa: CASSFDPGNGNTIYF
j_call: TRBJ1-2; clone_size: NA; cdr3_length: 16; d_call: NA; v_call: TRBV4-3; cdr3_nt: TGCGCCAGCAGCCAAGGTCGCAGGGATATTGGCTATGGCTACACCTTC; cdr3_aa: CASSQGRRDIGYGYTF
j_call: TRBJ1-1; clone_size: once; cdr3_length: 15; d_call: TRBD1; v_call: TRBV7-3; cdr3_nt: TGTGCCAGCAGCTCCTCCGACAGGGAGGTCACTGAAGCTTTCTTT; cdr3_aa: CASSSSDREVTEAFF
j_call: TRBJ1-1; clone_size: NA; cdr3_length: 14; d_call: NA; v_call: TRBV15; cdr3_nt: TGTGCCACCAGCAGAGAGCAGGGGTACACTGAAGCTTTCTTT; cdr3_aa: CATSREQGYTEAFF
j_call: TRBJ2-2; clone_size: NA; cdr3_length: 19; d_call: TRBD2; v_call: TRBV24-1; cdr3_nt: TGTGCCACCAGTGAAGGAGGACTAGCGGGAGTAGGTAGCACCGGGGAGCTGTTTTTT; cdr3_aa: CATSEGGLAGVGSTGELFF
j_call: TRBJ2-7; clone_size: NA; cdr3_length: 14; d_call: TRBD1; v_call: TRBV7-9; cdr3_nt: TGTGCCAGCAGCTCAGCACAGGGGGCGGACGAGCAGTACTTC; cdr3_aa: CASSSAQGADEQYF
j_call: TRBJ2-3; clone_size: NA; cdr3_length: 13; d_call: NA; v_call: TRBV30; cdr3_nt: TGTGCCTGGAGTGTAATGGCTCCGGATACGCAGTATTTT; cdr3_aa: CAWSVMAPDTQYF
j_call: TRBJ2-3; clone_size: NA; cdr3_length: 17; d_call: TRBD2; v_call: TRBV28; cdr3_nt: TGTGCCAGCAGCTTATACACAACCTCGGACGGGAGGAATACGCAGTATTTT; cdr3_aa: CASSLYTTSDGRNTQYF